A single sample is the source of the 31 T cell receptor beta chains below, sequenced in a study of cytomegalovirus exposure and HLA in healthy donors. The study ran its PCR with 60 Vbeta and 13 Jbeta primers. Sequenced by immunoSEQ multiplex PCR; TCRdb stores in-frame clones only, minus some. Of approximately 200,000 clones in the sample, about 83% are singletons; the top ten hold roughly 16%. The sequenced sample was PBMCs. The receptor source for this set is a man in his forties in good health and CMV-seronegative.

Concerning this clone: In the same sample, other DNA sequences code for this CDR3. The CDR3 DNA sequence: TGTGCCAGCAGTTTATTGGGACTAGCGGGAAGCTACGAGCAGTACTTC. As protein: CASSLLGLAGSYEQYF. This chain uses TRBV27 with TRBJ2-7, with 13 positions matching TRBD2. This CDR3 comprises 16 residues. V shed 1 base and J 3 bases; nucleotides not matched to a gene: 3. Germline V gives CDR1 MNHEY, CDR2 SMNVEV (reference sequence).

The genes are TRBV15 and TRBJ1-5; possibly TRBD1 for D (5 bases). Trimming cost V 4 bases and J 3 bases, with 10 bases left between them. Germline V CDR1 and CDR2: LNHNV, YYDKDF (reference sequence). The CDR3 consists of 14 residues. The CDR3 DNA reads TGTGCCACCAGCATTCAGGGTAACAATCAGCCCCAGCATTTT. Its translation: CATSIQGNNQPQHF.

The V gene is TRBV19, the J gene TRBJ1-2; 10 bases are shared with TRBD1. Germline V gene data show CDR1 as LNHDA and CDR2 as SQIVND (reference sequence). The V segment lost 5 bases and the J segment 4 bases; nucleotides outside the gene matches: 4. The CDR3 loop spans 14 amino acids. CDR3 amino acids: CASSGTGVLYGYTF. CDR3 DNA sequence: TGTGCCAGTAGTGGGACAGGGGTACTCTATGGCTACACCTTC.

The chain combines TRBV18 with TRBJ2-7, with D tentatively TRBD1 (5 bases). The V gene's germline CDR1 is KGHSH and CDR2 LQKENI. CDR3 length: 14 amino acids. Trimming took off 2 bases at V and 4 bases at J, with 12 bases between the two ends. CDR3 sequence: CASSPADKRYEQYF. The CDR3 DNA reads TGTGCCAGCTCACCAGCGGACAAGAGATACGAGCAGTACTTC.

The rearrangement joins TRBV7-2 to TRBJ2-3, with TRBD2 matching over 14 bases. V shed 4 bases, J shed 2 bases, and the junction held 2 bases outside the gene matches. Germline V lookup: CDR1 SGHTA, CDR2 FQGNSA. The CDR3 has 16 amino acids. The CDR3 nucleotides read TGTGCCAGCAGCTCGGGACTAGCGGGGGCCACAGATACGCAGTATTTT. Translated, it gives CASSSGLAGATDTQYF.

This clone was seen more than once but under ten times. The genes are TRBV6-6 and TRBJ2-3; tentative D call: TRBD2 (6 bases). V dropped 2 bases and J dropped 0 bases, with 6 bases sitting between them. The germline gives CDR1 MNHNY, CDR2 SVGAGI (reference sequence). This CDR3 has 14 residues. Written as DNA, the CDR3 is TGTGCCAGCAGTTACGGGGGGAGCACAGATACGCAGTATTTT. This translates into CASSYGGSTDTQYF.

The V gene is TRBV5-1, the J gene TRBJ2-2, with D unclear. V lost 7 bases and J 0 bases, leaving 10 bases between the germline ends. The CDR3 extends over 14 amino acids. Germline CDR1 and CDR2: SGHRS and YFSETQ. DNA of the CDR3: TGCGCCAGCCGCCCACACACGAACACCGGGGAGCTGTTTTTT. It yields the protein CASRPHTNTGELFF. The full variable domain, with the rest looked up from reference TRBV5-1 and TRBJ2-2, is KAGVTQTPRYLIKTRGQQVTLSCSPISGHRSVSWYQQTPGQGLQFLFEYFSETQRNKGNFPGRFSGRQFSNSRSEMNVSTLELGDSALYLCASRPHTNTGELFFGEGSRLTVL.

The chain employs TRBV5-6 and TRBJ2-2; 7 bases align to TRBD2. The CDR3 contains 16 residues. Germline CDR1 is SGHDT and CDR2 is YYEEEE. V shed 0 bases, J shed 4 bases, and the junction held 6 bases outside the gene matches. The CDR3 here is CASSLAVSGATGELFF. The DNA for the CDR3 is TGTGCCAGCAGCTTGGCGGTAAGCGGGGCCACCGGGGAGCTGTTTTTT.

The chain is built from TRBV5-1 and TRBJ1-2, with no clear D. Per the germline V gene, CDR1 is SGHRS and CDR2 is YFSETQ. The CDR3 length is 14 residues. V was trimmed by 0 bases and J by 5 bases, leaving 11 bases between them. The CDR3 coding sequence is TGCGCCAGCAGCTTGGGACACAACTTGTATGGCTACACCTTC. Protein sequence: CASSLGHNLYGYTF.

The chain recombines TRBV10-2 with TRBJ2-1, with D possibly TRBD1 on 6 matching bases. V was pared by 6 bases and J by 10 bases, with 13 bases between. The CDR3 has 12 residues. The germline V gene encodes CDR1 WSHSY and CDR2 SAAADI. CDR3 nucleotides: TGCGCCAGCAGGGGGGCGCTTTTCGAGCAGTTCTTC. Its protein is CASRGALFEQFF.

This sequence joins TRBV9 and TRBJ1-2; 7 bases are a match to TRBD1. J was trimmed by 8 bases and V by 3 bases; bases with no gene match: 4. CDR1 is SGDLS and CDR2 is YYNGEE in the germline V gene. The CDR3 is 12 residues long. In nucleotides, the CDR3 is TGTGCCAGCAGCGAGGACAGGAGAGGCTACACCTTC. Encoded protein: CASSEDRRGYTF. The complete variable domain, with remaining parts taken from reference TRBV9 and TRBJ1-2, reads DSGVTQTPKHLITATGQRVTLRCSPRSGDLSVYWYQQSLDQGLQFLIQYYNGEERAKGNILERFSAQQFPDLHSELNLSSLELGDSALYFCASSEDRRGYTFGSGTRLTVV.

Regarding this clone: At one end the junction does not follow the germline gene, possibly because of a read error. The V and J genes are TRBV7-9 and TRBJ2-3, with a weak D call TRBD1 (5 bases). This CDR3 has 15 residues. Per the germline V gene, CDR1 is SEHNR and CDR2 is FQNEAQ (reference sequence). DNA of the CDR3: TGTTCCAGCAGCTTACGTTCAGGACAAGCAGATACGCAGTATTTT. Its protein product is CSSSLRSGQADTQYF.

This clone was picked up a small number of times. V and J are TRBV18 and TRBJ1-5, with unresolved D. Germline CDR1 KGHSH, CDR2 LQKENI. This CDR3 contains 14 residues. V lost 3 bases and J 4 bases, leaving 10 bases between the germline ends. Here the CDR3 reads CASSPGRQNQPQHF. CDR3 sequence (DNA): TGTGCCAGCTCACCGGGCAGGCAAAATCAGCCCCAGCATTTT.

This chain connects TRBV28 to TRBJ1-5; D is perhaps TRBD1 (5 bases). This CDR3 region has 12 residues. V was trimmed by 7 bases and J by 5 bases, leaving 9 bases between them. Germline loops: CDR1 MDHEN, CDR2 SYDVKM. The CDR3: CASMRGDQPQHF. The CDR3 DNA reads TGTGCCAGCATGCGGGGCGATCAGCCCCAGCATTTT. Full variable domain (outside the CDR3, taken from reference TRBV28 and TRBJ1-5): DVKVTQSSRYLVKRTGEKVFLECVQDMDHENMFWYRQDPGLGLRLIYFSYDVKMKEKGDIPEGYSVSREKKERFSLILESASTNQTSMYLCASMRGDQPQHFGDGTRLSIL.

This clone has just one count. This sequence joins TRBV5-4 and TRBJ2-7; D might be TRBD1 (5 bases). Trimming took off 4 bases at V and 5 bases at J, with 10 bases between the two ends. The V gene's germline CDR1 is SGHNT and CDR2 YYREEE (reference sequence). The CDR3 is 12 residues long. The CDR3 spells CASSPPGNEQYF. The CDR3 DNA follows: TGTGCCAGCAGCCCACCAGGGAACGAGCAGTACTTC.

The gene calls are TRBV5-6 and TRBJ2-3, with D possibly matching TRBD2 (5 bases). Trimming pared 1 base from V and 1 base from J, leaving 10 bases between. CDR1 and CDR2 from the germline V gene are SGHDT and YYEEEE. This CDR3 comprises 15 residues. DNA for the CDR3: TGTGCCAGCAGCTTGAGTGGAGGAGGCACAGATACGCAGTATTTT. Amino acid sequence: CASSLSGGGTDTQYF.

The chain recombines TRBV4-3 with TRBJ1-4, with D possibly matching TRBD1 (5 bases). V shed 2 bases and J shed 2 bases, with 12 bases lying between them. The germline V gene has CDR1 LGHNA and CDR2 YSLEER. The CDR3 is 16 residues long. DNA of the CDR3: TGCGCCAGCAGCCAAACCGGGACTACTACTAATGAAAAACTGTTTTTT. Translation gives CASSQTGTTTNEKLFF.

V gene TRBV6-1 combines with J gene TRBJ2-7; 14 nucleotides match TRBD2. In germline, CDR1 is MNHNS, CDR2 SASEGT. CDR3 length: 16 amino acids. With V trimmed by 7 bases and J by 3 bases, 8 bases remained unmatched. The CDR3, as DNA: TGTGCCAGCACCGAAGCGGGGACTAGCGGGAGCTACGAGCAGTACTTC. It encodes CASTEAGTSGSYEQYF.

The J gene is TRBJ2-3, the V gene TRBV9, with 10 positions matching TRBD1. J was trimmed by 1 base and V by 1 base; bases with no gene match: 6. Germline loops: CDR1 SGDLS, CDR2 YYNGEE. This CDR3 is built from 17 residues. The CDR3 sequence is CASSVLDRGLGTDTQYF. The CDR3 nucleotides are TGTGCCAGCAGCGTATTAGACAGGGGGCTTGGCACAGATACGCAGTATTTT.

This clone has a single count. CDR3 sequence (DNA): TGTGCCAGCAGTCTTATCAATGAGCAGTTCTTC. Translating gives CASSLINEQFF. The V gene is TRBV28, the J gene TRBJ2-1; no firm D call. The CDR3 consists of 11 residues. The V end lost 5 bases, the J end lost 6 bases, and 5 bases lay between the germline ends. Germline loops: CDR1 MDHEN, CDR2 SYDVKM.

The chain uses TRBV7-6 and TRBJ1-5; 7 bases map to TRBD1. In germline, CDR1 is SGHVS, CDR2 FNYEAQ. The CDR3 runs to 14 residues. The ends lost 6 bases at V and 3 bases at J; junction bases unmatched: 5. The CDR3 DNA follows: TGTGCCAGCAGGAGGGGGCGGAACAATCAGCCCCAGCATTTT. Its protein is CASRRGRNNQPQHF.

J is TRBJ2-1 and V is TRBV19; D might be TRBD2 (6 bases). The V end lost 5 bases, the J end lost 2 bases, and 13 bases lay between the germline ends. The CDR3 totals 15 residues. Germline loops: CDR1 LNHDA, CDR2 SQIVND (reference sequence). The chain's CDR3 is CASSPSGGTYNEQFF. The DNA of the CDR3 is TGTGCCAGTAGTCCCTCCGGGGGAACCTACAATGAGCAGTTCTTC.

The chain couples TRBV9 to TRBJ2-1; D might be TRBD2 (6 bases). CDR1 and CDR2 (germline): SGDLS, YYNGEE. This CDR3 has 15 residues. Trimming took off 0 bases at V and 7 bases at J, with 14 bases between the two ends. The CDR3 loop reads CASSVELGTGNEQFF. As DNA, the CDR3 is TGTGCCAGCAGCGTAGAATTGGGGACTGGTAATGAGCAGTTCTTC.

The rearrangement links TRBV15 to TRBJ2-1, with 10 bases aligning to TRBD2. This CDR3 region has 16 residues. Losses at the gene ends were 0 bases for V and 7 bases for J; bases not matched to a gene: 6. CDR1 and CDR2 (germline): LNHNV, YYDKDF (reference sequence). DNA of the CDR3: TGTGCCACCAGCAGAGATGGGGGACTAGCGACAAATGAGCAGTTCTTC. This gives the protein CATSRDGGLATNEQFF.

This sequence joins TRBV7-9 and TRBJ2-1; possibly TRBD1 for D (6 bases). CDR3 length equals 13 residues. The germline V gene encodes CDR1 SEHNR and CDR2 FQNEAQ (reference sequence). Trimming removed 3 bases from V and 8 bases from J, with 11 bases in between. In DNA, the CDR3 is TGTGCCAGCAGCTTTTACCGGACAGATGAGCAGTTCTTC. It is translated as CASSFYRTDEQFF.

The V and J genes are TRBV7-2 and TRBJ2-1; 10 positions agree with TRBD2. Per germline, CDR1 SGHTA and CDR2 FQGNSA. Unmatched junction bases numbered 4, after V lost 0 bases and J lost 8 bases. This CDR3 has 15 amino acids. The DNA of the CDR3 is TGTGCCAGCAGCTTAGCGAGCGGGGGGGCCTATGAGCAGTTCTTC. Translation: CASSLASGGAYEQFF.

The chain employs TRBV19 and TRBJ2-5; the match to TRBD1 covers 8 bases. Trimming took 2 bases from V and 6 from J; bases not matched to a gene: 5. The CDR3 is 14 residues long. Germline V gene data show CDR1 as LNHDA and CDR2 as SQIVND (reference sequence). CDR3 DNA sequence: TGTGCCAGTAGTATACCCGGACAGGGAAAGACCCAGTACTTC. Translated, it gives CASSIPGQGKTQYF.

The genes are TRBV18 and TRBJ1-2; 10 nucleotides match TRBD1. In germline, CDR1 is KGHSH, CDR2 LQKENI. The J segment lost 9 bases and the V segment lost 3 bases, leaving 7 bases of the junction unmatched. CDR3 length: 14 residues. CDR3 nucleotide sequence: TGTGCCAGCTCACCCGGGGACAGGGGAAGGAGCTACACCTTC. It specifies CASSPGDRGRSYTF.

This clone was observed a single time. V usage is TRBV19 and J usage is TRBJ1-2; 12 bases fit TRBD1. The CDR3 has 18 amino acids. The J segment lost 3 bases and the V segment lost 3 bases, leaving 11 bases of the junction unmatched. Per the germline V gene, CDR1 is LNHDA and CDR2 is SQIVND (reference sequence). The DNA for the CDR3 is TGTGCCAGTAGTATCCCGGGACAGGGGGCATTGAGGCACTATGGCTACACCTTC. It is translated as CASSIPGQGALRHYGYTF.

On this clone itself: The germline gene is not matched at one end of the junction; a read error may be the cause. DNA for the CDR3: TGTGCCAGCTCACCCACGGTACAGGTCCTCTCTGAGGCCAACGTCCTGACTTTC. Its protein is CASSPTVQVLSEANVLTF. The rearrangement links TRBV18 to TRBJ2-6; the D gene is possibly TRBD1 (5 bases). The CDR3 loop spans 18 amino acids. Germline CDR1 KGHSH, CDR2 LQKENI.

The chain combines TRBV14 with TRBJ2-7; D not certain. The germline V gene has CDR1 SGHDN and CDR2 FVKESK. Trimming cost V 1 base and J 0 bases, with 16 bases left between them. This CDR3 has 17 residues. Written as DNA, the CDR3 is TGTGCCAGCAGCCAAGGTCGATTTTATGGCAGCTCCTACGAGCAGTACTTC. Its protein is CASSQGRFYGSSYEQYF.